These T cell receptor beta chains were read from a single sample in a study of CD8 T cells in ankylosing spondylitis. TCRdb ran MiXCR on the 5' RACE reads and lists one entry per CDR3 protein. The sample includes about 210,000 distinct CDR3 sequences, about 6.7% seen only once; the top ten take 12% to 15%. Sequencing was done on a sample of blood, either unsorted or a sorted T cell fraction (not recorded which). Receptors originate from a male donor with ankylosing spondylitis. Each CDR3 is given with its conserved first and last residue. Fields, in order: J gene, V gene, CDR3 length, D gene, clone size, CDR3 DNA, CDR3 protein. D genes are given only for firm matches. Clone size is given for some rows only: seen once, a few or many times, or a class if the clone is expanded.

TRBJ1-5,TRBV4-3,14,-,many,TGCGCCAGCAGCCAAGAAGCGACTCCACTGCCCCAGCATTTT,CASSQEATPLPQHF
TRBJ1-1,TRBV5-1,17,-,many,TGCGCCAGCAGCCCCGAACTTTCGACAGTCGTGAACACTGAAGCTTTCTTT,CASSPELSTVVNTEAFF
TRBJ2-3,TRBV29-1,23,TRBD2,many,TGCAGCGTTGAAGATCCTTTCTCTAACTTGGGACTAGCGGAGGTGGAGGACACAGATACGCAGTATTTT,CSVEDPFSNLGLAEVEDTDTQYF
TRBJ2-1,TRBV6-5,15,-,-,TGTGCCAGCAGTTACTACAGCATCTCCTACAATGAGCAGTTCTTC,CASSYYSISYNEQFF
TRBJ2-7,TRBV30,15,TRBD2,many,TGTGCCTGGAGTGTACTTTCGGGAGGGGCCTACGAGCAGTACTTC,CAWSVLSGGAYEQYF
TRBJ1-2,TRBV29-1,13,-,many,TGCAGCGTTGATGGACCTGGGCCCCTTGGCTACACCTTC,CSVDGPGPLGYTF
TRBJ1-4,TRBV9,13,-,many,TGTGCCAGCAGCGCGGGAGGGGGGGCTCGGCTGTTTTTT,CASSAGGGARLFF
TRBJ2-5,TRBV7-9,15,-,many,TGTGCCAGCAGCTTATCGTCAGGGTTACAAGAGACCCAGTACTTC,CASSLSSGLQETQYF
TRBJ1-5,TRBV4-1,15,-,many,TGCGCCAGCAGCCTAGACAGAACCTACAATCAGCCCCAGCATTTT,CASSLDRTYNQPQHF
TRBJ2-1,TRBV11-2,15,-,many,TGTGCCAGCAGCCCTCTCCCGAGCTCCTACAATGAGCAGTTCTTC,CASSPLPSSYNEQFF
TRBJ2-3,TRBV12-3/TRBV12-4,18,TRBD2,many,TGTGCCAGCATCAAGACTAGCGGGGGGCCCACTAGCACAGATACGCAGTATTTT,CASIKTSGGPTSTDTQYF
TRBJ2-5,TRBV13,16,-,-,TGTGCCAGCAGCTGGCGTATGACTGAACAGAAAGAGACCCAGTACTTC,CASSWRMTEQKETQYF
TRBJ1-1,TRBV3-1,14,-,many,TGTGCCAGCAGCCTCTTCCGGGAGAACACTGAAGCTTTCTTT,CASSLFRENTEAFF
TRBJ1-3,TRBV10-3,17,TRBD1,many,TGTGCCACCTGGGGAGAGGGGACAGGGGGAAGAGGAAACACCATATATTTT,CATWGEGTGGRGNTIYF
TRBJ2-5,TRBV5-1,14,-,many,TGCGCCAGCAGCTGGTGGGGGTCTCAAGAGACCCAGTACTTC,CASSWWGSQETQYF
TRBJ2-2,TRBV19,15,-,few,TGTGCCAGTAGTATCATACTTCACAACACCGGGGAGCTGTTTTTT,CASSIILHNTGELFF
TRBJ1-1,TRBV6-5,15,TRBD1,many,TGTGCCAGCAGTTTTGGGACAGGGGGGAACACTGAAGCTTTCTTT,CASSFGTGGNTEAFF
TRBJ1-5,TRBV5-1,20,-,many,TGCGCCAGCAGCTTAACCACGGGCAGCCGAAATTTTATTAGCAATCAGCCCCAGCATTTT,CASSLTTGSRNFISNQPQHF
TRBJ2-7,TRBV7-8,14,-,many,TGTGCCAGCAGCTTCGCCCCCGGTAGCTACGAGCAGTACTTC,CASSFAPGSYEQYF
TRBJ2-2,TRBV20-1,15,-,few,TGCAGTGCTAGTGAGACCGTTATGGACACCGGGGAGCTGTTTTTT,CSASETVMDTGELFF
TRBJ2-7,TRBV20-1,13,-,many,TGCAGTGCTAGAAACCGACATTTCCACGAGCAGTACTTC,CSARNRHFHEQYF
TRBJ2-7,TRBV6-1,13,TRBD1,many,TGTGCCAGCTGGACAGGGGGCTCCTACGAGCAGTACTTC,CASWTGGSYEQYF
TRBJ1-1,TRBV6-1,14,-,many,TGTGCCAGCAGGGCCCAGGGATTGAACACTGAAGCTTTCTTT,CASRAQGLNTEAFF
TRBJ2-7,TRBV12-3/TRBV12-4,14,TRBD2,many,TGTGCCAGCAGTCCGACTAGCGCGCCCTACGAGCAGTACTTC,CASSPTSAPYEQYF
TRBJ2-1,TRBV7-9,13,-,many,TGTGCCAGCAGCCCCCGGCTAGTCGGTGAGCAGTTCTTC,CASSPRLVGEQFF
TRBJ2-7,TRBV13,16,TRBD2,many,TGTGCCAGCAGCTTCGCCACACGGGGGGGCGGCTACGAGCAGTACTTC,CASSFATRGGGYEQYF
TRBJ1-2,TRBV7-9,14,-,many,TGTGCCAGCAGCTTATCGGGTCCTAACTATGGCTACACCTTC,CASSLSGPNYGYTF
TRBJ1-2,TRBV11-2,14,-,-,TGTGCCAGCAGCGCCGCCGGGGGGAGCTATGGCTACACCTTC,CASSAAGGSYGYTF
TRBJ2-5,TRBV4-1,15,-,-,TGCGCCAGCAGCCAAGTACCCCGGGGCCAAGAGACCCAGTACTTC,CASSQVPRGQETQYF
TRBJ2-7,TRBV5-5,15,TRBD1,many,TGTGCCAGCAGCTCTGGTGGGGACAGCTACTACGAGCAGTACTTC,CASSSGGDSYYEQYF
TRBJ1-1,TRBV4-2,16,TRBD1,many,TGTGCCAGCAGCCAAACACTAGGACAGGGGATCACTGAAGCTTTCTTT,CASSQTLGQGITEAFF
TRBJ2-1,TRBV5-6,12,-,-,TGTGCCAGCACCTTGGTGGGCAATGAGCAGTTCTTC,CASTLVGNEQFF
TRBJ2-2,TRBV6-1,14,TRBD2,many,TGTGCCAGCAGTGTTAGCGGGGACACCGGGGAGCTGTTTTTT,CASSVSGDTGELFF
TRBJ1-2,TRBV27,12,TRBD1,many,TGTGCCGCAGGGACAGGGTACGATGGCTACACCTTC,CAAGTGYDGYTF
TRBJ2-1,TRBV20-1,14,TRBD1,many,TGCAGTGGAATCAGGGGGAGCTCCTACAATGAGCAGTTCTTC,CSGIRGSSYNEQFF
TRBJ1-5,TRBV6-1,16,-,many,TGTGCCAGCAGCTCCTACCCCCCCGGGAGCGATCAGCCCCAGCATTTT,CASSSYPPGSDQPQHF
TRBJ2-3,TRBV27,15,TRBD2,few,TGTGCCAGCACCACTAGCGGGGGGGCTGTAGATACGCAGTATTTT,CASTTSGGAVDTQYF
TRBJ2-1,TRBV12-3/TRBV12-4,13,-,many,TGTGCCAGCAGAAACGACAGGAGTAATGAGCAGTTCTTC,CASRNDRSNEQFF
TRBJ2-7,TRBV29-1,13,-,many,TGCAGCGCTGGGGGCCTGGGTCCCTACGAGCAGTACTTC,CSAGGLGPYEQYF
TRBJ2-7,TRBV2,15,-,-,TGTGCCAGCAGTGAAGCGAGGGCAATTACCTACGAGCAGTACTTC,CASSEARAITYEQYF
TRBJ1-1,TRBV10-3,13,-,few,TGTGCCATCAGTGAGGACATGCCGGGTGAAGCTTTCTTT,CAISEDMPGEAFF
TRBJ1-1,TRBV3-1,13,TRBD1,-,TGTGCCAGCAGCCAAGATCGGAGGGGGCTAGCTTTCTTT,CASSQDRRGLAFF
TRBJ1-5,TRBV6-1,15,TRBD1,few,TGTGCCAGCGGTCCCGGGACAGGGGTTGCTCAGCCCCAGCATTTT,CASGPGTGVAQPQHF
TRBJ2-3,TRBV20-1,12,-,-,TGCAGTGCTAGAGATGGGGGGATGTCGCAGTATTTT,CSARDGGMSQYF
TRBJ1-4,TRBV4-3,14,-,many,TGCGCCAGCAGCGAGGGCCGAGCGGGGGAAAAACTGTTTTTT,CASSEGRAGEKLFF
TRBJ2-7,TRBV5-5,15,-,-,TGTGCCAGCAGCTTGGATCAGGGAGGCGCCTACGAGCAGTACTTC,CASSLDQGGAYEQYF
TRBJ1-3,TRBV6-5,17,-,many,TGTGCCAGCAGTTACTCTGCACAGGCGATTAATGGAAACACCATATATTTT,CASSYSAQAINGNTIYF
TRBJ2-1,TRBV6-6,12,-,many,TGTGCCACCCAACCGGGTTTCAATGAGCAGTTCTTC,CATQPGFNEQFF